The clone carrying this T cell receptor beta chain was counted between two and nine times. Its target is unknown. The sample comes from a study of radiotherapy plus CTLA-4 blockade in lung cancer. Study overall: Of all patients, approximately 17% responded objectively and approximately 30% showed disease control.

The CDR3 totals 12 residues. From germline, CDR1 is SGHKS and CDR2 YYEKEE (reference sequence). The V and J ends lost 4 bases and 6 bases respectively, with 8 bases between them. The repertoire was sequenced with immunoSEQ multiplex PCR; TCRdb's copy has only in-frame clones and lacks some. This table holds over 70,000 clones, 75% to 90% found once. Study-level results: Reported findings show early blood T cell clone dynamics, with interferon-beta, best predicted response. The study found tumor-derived TCR clones expanded in blood after radiotherapy plus ipilimumab.

The sequence derives from a human donor with non-small cell lung cancer who had a partial response to radiotherapy plus ipilimumab. Sequenced material: peripheral blood, taken from a patient treated with radiotherapy plus ipilimumab. The chain uses TRBV5-5 and TRBJ1-5; D is unclear. This CDR3 is CASSRESQPQHF. CDR3 DNA: TGTGCCAGCAGCCGGGAGTCTCAGCCCCAGCATTTT.